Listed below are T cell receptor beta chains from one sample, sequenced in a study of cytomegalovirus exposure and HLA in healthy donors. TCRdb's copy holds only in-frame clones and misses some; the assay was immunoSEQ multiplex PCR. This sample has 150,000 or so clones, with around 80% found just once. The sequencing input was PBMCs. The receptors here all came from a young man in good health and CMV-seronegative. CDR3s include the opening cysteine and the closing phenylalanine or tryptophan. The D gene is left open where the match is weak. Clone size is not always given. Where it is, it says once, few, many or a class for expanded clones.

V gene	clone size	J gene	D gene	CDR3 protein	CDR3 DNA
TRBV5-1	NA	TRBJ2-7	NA	CASSPRTASYEQYF	TGCGCCAGCAGCCCCAGGACAGCCTCCTACGAGCAGTACTTC
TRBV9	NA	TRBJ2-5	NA	CASSVGAGRQETQYF	TGTGCCAGCAGCGTAGGGGCAGGAAGGCAAGAGACCCAGTACTTC
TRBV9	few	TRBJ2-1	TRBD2	CASSLTVLASNEQFF	TGTGCCAGCAGCTTAACTGTACTAGCGAGCAATGAGCAGTTCTTC
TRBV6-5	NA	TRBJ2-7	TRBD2	CASTGTSVAYEQYF	TGTGCCAGCACTGGGACTAGCGTCGCCTACGAGCAGTACTTC
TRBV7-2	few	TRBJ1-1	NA	CASSLGTLNTEAFF	TGTGCCAGCAGCTTAGGGACACTTAACACTGAAGCTTTCTTT
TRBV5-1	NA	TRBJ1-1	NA	CASSPRRFGGDTEAFF	TGCGCCAGCAGCCCACGAAGATTCGGGGGTGACACTGAAGCTTTCTTT
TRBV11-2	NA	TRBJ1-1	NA	CASSLAAGSGTEAFF	TGTGCCAGCAGCCTAGCTGCCGGTTCGGGCACTGAAGCTTTCTTT
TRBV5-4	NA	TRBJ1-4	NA	CASSRPGATNEKLFF	TGTGCCAGCAGCCGCCCGGGGGCAACTAATGAAAAACTGTTTTTT
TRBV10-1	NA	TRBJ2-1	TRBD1	CASSEPETRQGASDEQFF	TGCGCCAGCAGTGAGCCTGAGACCAGACAGGGGGCGTCCGATGAGCAGTTCTTC
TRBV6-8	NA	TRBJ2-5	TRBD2	CAVNREGTQYF	TGTGCCGTGAACCGGGAGGGGACCCAGTACTTC
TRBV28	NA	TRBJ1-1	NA	CASSGMGRTEAFF	TGTGCCAGCAGTGGGATGGGGCGCACTGAAGCTTTCTTT
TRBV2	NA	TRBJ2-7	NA	CASIPDPGVQYEQYF	TGTGCCAGCATCCCCGACCCGGGGGTTCAATACGAGCAGTACTTC
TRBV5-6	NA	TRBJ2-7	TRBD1	CASTYTGGRAGEQYF	TGTGCCAGCACCTATACAGGGGGCAGAGCGGGAGAGCAGTACTTC
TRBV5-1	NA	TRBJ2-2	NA	CASSLVQGTGELFF	TGCGCCAGCAGCTTGGTGCAGGGGACCGGGGAGCTGTTTTTT
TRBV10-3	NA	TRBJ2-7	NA	CAISDLHRETYEQYF	TGTGCCATCAGTGACCTCCACCGGGAGACCTACGAGCAGTACTTC
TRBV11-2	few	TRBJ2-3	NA	CASSPADTQYF	TGTGCCAGCAGCCCGGCAGATACGCAGTATTTT
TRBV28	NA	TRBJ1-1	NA	CASGGNGEAFF	TGTGCCAGCGGGGGGAATGGCGAAGCTTTCTTT
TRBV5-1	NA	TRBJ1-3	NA	CASSPSSGNTIYF	TGCGCCAGCAGCCCCAGCTCTGGAAACACCATATATTTT
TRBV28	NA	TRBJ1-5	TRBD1	CASTSGTGGNQPQHF	TGTGCCAGCACCTCCGGGACAGGGGGCAATCAGCCCCAGCATTTT
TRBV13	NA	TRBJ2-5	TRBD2	CASSHVAGSSETQYF	TGTGCCAGCAGCCACGTAGCGGGGTCGTCGGAGACCCAGTACTTC
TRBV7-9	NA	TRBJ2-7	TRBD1	CASSARQGVWYEQYF	TGTGCCAGCAGCGCCCGACAGGGGGTTTGGTACGAGCAGTACTTC
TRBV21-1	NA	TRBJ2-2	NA	CASSKVKGANTGELFF	TGTGCCAGCAGCAAAGTTAAGGGGGCGAACACCGGGGAGCTGTTTTTT
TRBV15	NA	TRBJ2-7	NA	CATSRSRNEQYF	TGTGCCACCAGCAGATCTAGGAACGAGCAGTACTTC
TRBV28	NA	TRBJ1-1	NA	CASNWEGGGLDTEAFF	TGTGCCAGCAACTGGGAGGGGGGCGGTTTGGACACTGAAGCTTTCTTT
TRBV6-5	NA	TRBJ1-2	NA	CASLRENGYTF	TGTGCCAGCCTCCGGGAGAATGGCTACACCTTC
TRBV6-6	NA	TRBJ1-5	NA	CASSTTPGEPQHF	TGTGCCAGCAGTACAACCCCCGGGGAGCCCCAGCATTTT
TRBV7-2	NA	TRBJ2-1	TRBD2	CASSLLAGGTYNEQFF	TGTGCCAGCAGCTTATTGGCGGGAGGTACCTACAATGAGCAGTTCTTC
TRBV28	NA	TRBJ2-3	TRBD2	CASTPSVGVAGVDTQYF	TGTGCCAGCACCCCAAGTGTAGGGGTAGCGGGGGTAGATACGCAGTATTTT
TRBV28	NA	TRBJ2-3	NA	CASSLKGTDTQYF	TGTGCCAGCAGTTTAAAGGGGACAGATACGCAGTATTTT
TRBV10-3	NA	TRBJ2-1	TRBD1	CAIMGQGKYNEQFF	TGTGCCATCATGGGACAGGGTAAATACAATGAGCAGTTCTTC